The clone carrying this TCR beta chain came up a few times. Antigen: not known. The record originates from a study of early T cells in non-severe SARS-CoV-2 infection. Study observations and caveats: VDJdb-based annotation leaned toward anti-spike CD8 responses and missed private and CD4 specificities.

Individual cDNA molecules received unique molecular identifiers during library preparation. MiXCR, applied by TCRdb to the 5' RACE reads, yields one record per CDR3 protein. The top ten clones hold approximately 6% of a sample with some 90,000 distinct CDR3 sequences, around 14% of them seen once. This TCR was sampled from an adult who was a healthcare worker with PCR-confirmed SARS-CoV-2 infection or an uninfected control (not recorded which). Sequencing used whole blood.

The CDR3, as DNA: TGTGCCAGCAGTTTTCTACACCCGGGACTAGCGGCGAACACCGGGGAGCTGTTTTTT. Translated, it gives CASSFLHPGLAANTGELFF. This chain joins TRBV27 and TRBJ2-2, with TRBD2 identical over 11 bases. The germline gives CDR1 MNHEY, CDR2 SMNVEV (reference sequence). The V and J ends lost 3 bases and 0 bases, in that order; junction bases with no gene match: 9. The CDR3 spans 19 residues.